These 26 T cell receptor beta chains were all obtained from the same sample, sequenced in a study of T cells in Graves' hyperthyroidism and ophthalmopathy. Amplified TCR beta CDR3 regions came from RNA transcripts. HTBI primers were the set used in a first-round RT-PCR of the TCR CDR3. TCRdb redid the calling of the multiplex PCR reads with MiXCR, one entry per CDR3 protein. The data hold approximately 370,000 distinct CDR3 sequences, with more than 13% observed a single time. Material for sequencing was blood. Receptors were obtained from a woman aged 30 to 39 with Graves' hyperthyroidism.

This clonotype was observed many times. This chain joins TRBV14 and TRBJ2-1; 8 bases agree with TRBD2. Germline CDR1 SGHDN, CDR2 FVKESK. There are 18 residues in the CDR3. Trimming removed 0 bases from V and 5 bases from J; junction bases left unmatched: 12. In DNA form, the CDR3 reads TGTGCCAGCAGCCAAGAATGGCCAAGCGGGAGCGGCAACAATGAGCAGTTCTTC. This sequence encodes CASSQEWPSGSGNNEQFF.

The chain is built from TRBV24-1 and TRBJ2-3; 9 bases agree with TRBD2. The germline gives CDR1 KGHDR, CDR2 SFDVKD. CDR3 length: 16 residues. V was pared by 4 bases and J by 4 bases, with 8 bases of the junction left unmatched. Here the CDR3 DNA reads TGTGCCACCAGTGAGGCACCAGCGGGAGGCTCAGATACGCAGTATTTT. It translates to CATSEAPAGGSDTQYF.

The chain uses TRBV5-1 and TRBJ1-2; D possibly corresponds to TRBD1 (6 bases). CDR1 and CDR2 from the germline V gene are SGHRS and YFSETQ. V was cut by 4 bases and J by 5 bases, with 9 bases left in between. This CDR3 has 12 amino acids. Here the CDR3 DNA reads TGCGCCAGCAGCGCACAGGGTTATGGCTACACCTTC. Its translation is CASSAQGYGYTF.

V and J are TRBV10-3 and TRBJ2-3; 10 nucleotides agree with TRBD2. The CDR3 sequence is 13 residues long. Germline V gene lookup returns CDR1 ENHRY and CDR2 SYGVKD. The V and J ends lost 10 bases and 4 bases, in that order; junction bases with no gene match: 5. The DNA of the CDR3 is TGTGCCAGCTCTAGCGGGAGCTCAGATACGCAGTATTTT. Translating it yields CASSSGSSDTQYF.

With regard to this clonotype: Being one base from a much bigger clone, this may be a read error. The chain couples TRBV2 to TRBJ1-2, with D tentatively TRBD1 (5 bases). From germline, CDR1 is SNHLY and CDR2 FYNNEI. The CDR3 loop spans 14 amino acids. The CDR3 DNA follows: TGTGCCAGCAAAACCGGGACTACCAACTATGGCTGCACCTTC. As protein: CASKTGTTNYGCTF.

The genes are TRBV5-4 and TRBJ2-5; TRBD2 matches at 9 bases. CDR1 and CDR2 from the germline V gene are SGHNT and YYREEE (reference sequence). The V segment lost 3 bases and the J segment 5 bases; nucleotides outside the gene matches: 17. The CDR3 runs to 18 residues. The CDR3 nucleotides read TGTGCCAGCAGCTCCAGACTCGGGACTAGCACCCGATCGGAGACCCAGTACTTC. It codes for CASSSRLGTSTRSETQYF.

The table lists this clonotype with many counts. This chain uses TRBV11-2 with TRBJ1-2, with D perhaps matching TRBD1 (6 bases). Trimming pared 4 bases from V and 0 bases from J, leaving 18 bases between. This CDR3 comprises 17 residues. Germline CDR1 is SGHAT and CDR2 is FQNNGV. The CDR3 is CASSSTRDMEANYGYTF. The CDR3 region has the DNA TGTGCCAGCAGCTCAACCCGGGACATGGAAGCTAACTATGGCTACACCTTC.

The sample holds a few counts of this clonotype. The chain uses TRBV28 and TRBJ2-1, with 11 bases that match TRBD2. V shed 2 bases, J shed 6 bases, and the junction held 6 bases outside the gene matches. This CDR3 spans 16 amino acids. The germline V gene encodes CDR1 MDHEN and CDR2 SYDVKM. The CDR3 protein is CASSLRVLAGVNEQFF. The CDR3 DNA follows: TGTGCCAGCAGTTTACGGGTACTAGCGGGAGTCAATGAGCAGTTCTTC.

The chain recombines TRBV19 with TRBJ2-7, with 11 nucleotides matching TRBD1. This CDR3 has 15 residues. The germline gives CDR1 LNHDA, CDR2 SQIVND (reference sequence). The J segment lost 2 bases and the V segment lost 3 bases, leaving 3 bases of the junction unmatched. This CDR3 reads CASSISGQGAYEQYF. For the CDR3, the DNA is TGTGCCAGTAGTATCTCGGGACAGGGGGCCTACGAGCAGTACTTC.

This clonotype was detected many times. The V and J genes are TRBV6-1 and TRBJ1-5; 10 bases fit TRBD1. Germline V gene lookup returns CDR1 MNHNS and CDR2 SASEGT. Trimming took 6 bases from V and 6 from J; bases not matched to a gene: 8. This CDR3 spans 15 amino acids. The CDR3 spells CASSSGQGVSQPQHF. CDR3 DNA: TGTGCCAGCAGCTCCGGACAGGGGGTAAGTCAGCCCCAGCATTTT.

This clonotype has more than one count but fewer than ten. The gene calls are TRBV20-1 and TRBJ2-1; the match to TRBD2 covers 14 bases. Germline CDR1 reads DFQATT; CDR2 reads SNEGSKA (reference sequence). V shed 5 bases and J 9 bases; nucleotides not matched to a gene: 6. This CDR3 comprises 14 residues. The CDR3 DNA sequence: TGCAGTGCTGCCGGGACTAGCGGGAGTAGTGAGCAGTTCTTC. Translation: CSAAGTSGSSEQFF.

The chain employs TRBV7-6 and TRBJ2-1; D remains ambiguous. Germline V gene sequence: CDR1 SGHVS, CDR2 FNYEAQ. The CDR3 length is 13 residues. The V gene lost 5 bases and the J gene lost 7 bases, with 12 bases spanning the gap. Written as DNA, the CDR3 is TGTGCCAGCAGCCCCCCCTCACAGAATGAGCAGTTCTTC. Protein product: CASSPPSQNEQFF.

The sample holds many counts of this clonotype. The chain combines TRBV2 with TRBJ1-1, with D possibly TRBD1 on 6 matching bases. Germline lookup yields CDR1 SNHLY and CDR2 FYNNEI. The ends were cut back, 3 bases at V and 3 bases at J, with 11 bases in the middle. The CDR3 covers 14 residues. CDR3 in amino acids: CASSERGYYTEAFF. The CDR3 nucleotides read TGTGCCAGCAGTGAGAGGGGGTACTACACTGAAGCTTTCTTT.

This clonotype was seen at least ten times. The CDR3 sequence: CASSEGANGRGNEQFF. The CDR3 coding sequence is TGTGCCAGCAGTGAAGGCGCGAACGGGAGGGGGAATGAGCAGTTCTTC. V and J are TRBV6-1 and TRBJ2-1, with TRBD2 matching 8 bases. J lost 7 bases, V lost 1 base, and 9 bases had no gene match. CDR1 and CDR2 (germline): MNHNS, SASEGT. The CDR3 covers 16 residues.

As regards this clonotype: At one end the junction does not follow the germline gene, possibly because of a read error. CDR3 sequence reads: CVWSVGVGPYGYTF. In DNA form, the CDR3 reads TGTGTCTGGAGTGTAGGGGTAGGCCCTTATGGCTACACCTTC. The V call is TRBV30, the J call TRBJ1-2, with D maybe TRBD1 (5 bases). Germline CDR1 reads GTSNPN; CDR2 reads SVGIG (reference sequence). The CDR3 runs to 14 residues.

Ten or more counts support this clonotype. The chain uses TRBV2 and TRBJ2-1; D tentatively fits TRBD1 or TRBD2 (5 bases each). Per germline, CDR1 SNHLY and CDR2 FYNNEI. The CDR3 sequence is 14 residues long. V lost 6 bases, J lost 8 bases, and 17 bases lay in between. The DNA for the CDR3 is TGTGCCAGCAGGCCAGGCTGGCAGGGAGATGAGCAGTTCTTC. This encodes CASRPGWQGDEQFF.

The CDR3 spells CASSWGQKGTEAFF. CDR3 bases: TGTGCCAGCAGCTGGGGGCAAAAGGGGACTGAAGCTTTCTTT. This chain uses TRBV6-2 or TRBV6-3 with TRBJ1-1, with a tentative D call TRBD1 (6 bases). Germline CDR1 and CDR2: MNHEY and SVGEGT. V lost 6 bases to trimming and J lost 5 bases, with 16 bases between them. There are 14 residues in the CDR3.

The gene calls are TRBV6-1 and TRBJ2-7; D unresolved. Between the trimmed V and J ends, which lost 0 bases and 2 bases, there was a span of 8 bases. Germline V CDR1 and CDR2: MNHNS, SASEGT. The CDR3 contains 14 residues. The CDR3 here is CASSEAFSPYEQYF. As DNA, the CDR3 is TGTGCCAGCAGTGAAGCGTTCAGCCCCTACGAGCAGTACTTC.

Only a few counts were recorded for this clonotype. This chain links TRBV28 with TRBJ2-7, with D hard to call. The CDR3 has 9 amino acids. V was clipped by 10 bases and J by 2 bases, with 3 bases between them. CDR1 is MDHEN and CDR2 is SYDVKM in the germline V gene. For the CDR3, the DNA is TGTGCCACCGCCTACGAGCAGTACTTC. Its protein product is CATAYEQYF.

This clonotype showed up many times. The CDR3 DNA reads TGTGCCAGCAGTTTGGGGGATGGGAGAAGCTCCTACGAGCAGTACTTC. As protein: CASSLGDGRSSYEQYF. The V gene is TRBV28, the J gene TRBJ2-7; D possibly uses TRBD1 or TRBD2 (5 bases each). The V and J ends lost 3 bases and 0 bases respectively, with 15 bases between them. The CDR3 totals 16 residues. Germline CDR1 is MDHEN and CDR2 is SYDVKM.

This clonotype has a handful of counts. This chain joins TRBV6-1 and TRBJ2-7; D perhaps matches TRBD2 (6 bases). V was clipped by 2 bases and J by 1 base, with 9 bases between them. The CDR3 consists of 14 residues. The germline V gene has CDR1 MNHNS and CDR2 SASEGT. The CDR3 DNA sequence: TGTGCCAGCAGTGAATCTGCGGGATCCTACGAGCAGTACTTC. This gives the protein CASSESAGSYEQYF.

This chain links TRBV6-2 or TRBV6-3 with TRBJ2-1; TRBD2 matches at 10 bases. The CDR3 is made up of 16 amino acids. V was pared by 8 bases and J by 4 bases, with 11 bases of the junction left unmatched. CDR1 is MNHEY and CDR2 is SVGEGT in the germline V gene. The CDR3 bases are TGTGCCAGCCGTAGGACTAGCGGAATCGGGTACAATGAGCAGTTCTTC. Amino acid sequence: CASRRTSGIGYNEQFF.

This clonotype was seen more than once but under ten times. The rearrangement links TRBV4-1 to TRBJ1-6, with D unresolved. The CDR3 runs to 19 residues. From germline, CDR1 is MGHRA and CDR2 YSYEKL. V was pared by 1 base and J by 4 bases, with 20 bases between. CDR3 sequence reads: CASSQVIHPEPYYNSPLHF. The CDR3 DNA is TGCGCCAGCAGCCAAGTAATTCACCCGGAGCCCTATTATAATTCACCCCTCCACTTT.

This clonotype was seen ten or more times. The CDR3 protein is CASSVPPDYGYTF. In DNA form, the CDR3 reads TGTGCCAGCAGTGTCCCCCCAGACTATGGCTACACCTTC. This rearrangement joins TRBV28 to TRBJ1-2; unclear D gene. This CDR3 spans 13 amino acids. Germline V gene lookup returns CDR1 MDHEN and CDR2 SYDVKM. Deletions cut 5 bases from V and 3 bases from J, with 10 bases between.

V gene TRBV24-1 combines with J gene TRBJ2-4; possible D gene TRBD2, 6 bases. Trimming stripped 2 bases from V and 1 base from J, with 8 bases between. The germline V gene has CDR1 KGHDR and CDR2 SFDVKD. The CDR3 sequence is 15 residues long. CDR3 in amino acids: CATSDSREAKNIQYF. CDR3 sequence (DNA): TGTGCCACCAGTGATTCCCGGGAGGCCAAAAACATTCAGTACTTC.

The chain couples TRBV19 to TRBJ1-5; D is ambiguous. Deletions cut 6 bases from V and 8 bases from J, with 17 bases between. In germline, CDR1 is LNHDA, CDR2 SQIVND (reference sequence). The CDR3 totals 14 residues. CDR3: CASRGGRSLKPQHF. The DNA of the CDR3 is TGTGCCAGTAGGGGTGGCAGGTCGTTGAAGCCCCAGCATTTT.